These 5 T cell receptor beta chains came from one sample sequenced in a study of T cell responses to AZD1222 COVID-19 vaccine. Produced via immunoSEQ multiplex PCR; TCRdb's table is partial and in-frame only. The sample carries around 110,000 clones, around 92% recorded once. Sequenced here: peripheral blood, sampled on day 0 of AZD1222 vaccination. Receptor source: an adult in good health.

The count of this clone is one. The rearrangement joins TRBV20-1 to TRBJ2-3, with D tentatively TRBD1 (5 bases). The germline gives CDR1 DFQATT, CDR2 SNEGSKA (reference sequence). The germline V and J ends were trimmed by 3 bases and 3 bases, with 7 bases remaining between them. The CDR3 is 12 residues long. The CDR3 nucleotides are TGCAGTGCTAGTGCAGGGACAGATACGCAGTATTTT. This sequence encodes CSASAGTDTQYF.

This chain connects TRBV3-1 (or the pseudogene TRBV3-2) to TRBJ2-1; no firm D call. This CDR3 comprises 14 residues. The germline V gene has CDR1 LGHDT and CDR2 YNNKEL (reference sequence). Trimming shortened V by 0 bases and J by 12 bases, and 15 bases separated the two germline ends. The chain's CDR3 is CASSQDTWQSGQFF. CDR3 bases: TGTGCCAGCAGCCAAGATACCTGGCAGTCGGGGCAGTTCTTC.

This chain links TRBV5-1 with TRBJ2-1; TRBD2 matches 7 bases. J gave up 6 bases and V 3 bases, and 6 bases lay outside the gene matches. Germline values: CDR1 SGHRS, CDR2 YFSETQ. The CDR3 covers 14 residues. In DNA, the CDR3 is TGCGCCAGCAGCTATTCGACTAGCACCAATGAGCAGTTCTTC. It is translated as CASSYSTSTNEQFF.

This chain links TRBV7-2 with TRBJ2-1; D is uncertain. Looked up from germline, CDR1 is SGHTA and CDR2 is FQGNSA. Deletions cut 1 base from V and 10 bases from J, with 11 bases between. The CDR3 is 13 amino acids. The DNA for the CDR3 is TGTGCCAGCAGCTTAGTCACGCTTCAAGAGCAGTTCTTC. Translated: CASSLVTLQEQFF.

The chain couples TRBV7-6 to TRBJ2-7, with D possibly TRBD1 on 5 matching bases. The CDR3 sequence is 15 residues long. Germline assignment: CDR1 SGHVS and CDR2 FNYEAQ. V was trimmed by 5 bases and J by 2 bases, leaving 16 bases between them. CDR3 nucleotide sequence: TGTGCCAGCAGCCCGAGAAGACAGCCCCCCTACGAGCAGTACTTC. This encodes CASSPRRQPPYEQYF.